The 27 T cell receptor beta chains below come from one sample, sequenced in a study of blood T cell repertoires in COVID-19. TCRdb's copy holds only in-frame clones and misses some; the assay was immunoSEQ multiplex PCR. The data contain about 400,000 clones, 88% of them seen just once; the ten biggest clones take up more than 0.85%. The sequencing input was PBMCs or T cells enriched from blood (not recorded which). Source of these receptors: a woman aged 25 to 39 with acute COVID-19.

V is TRBV30 and J is TRBJ1-1; maybe TRBD1 (6 bases). Germline CDR1 and CDR2: GTSNPN and SVGIG (reference sequence). This CDR3 has 14 residues. V lost 4 bases to trimming and J lost 3 bases, with 15 bases between them. The CDR3 sequence is CAWTLTGRDTEAFF. CDR3 DNA: TGTGCCTGGACTCTTACAGGGCGGGACACTGAAGCTTTCTTT.

The V gene is TRBV15, the J gene TRBJ1-2, with D possibly matching TRBD1 (6 bases). The germline V gene encodes CDR1 LNHNV and CDR2 YYDKDF (reference sequence). CDR3 size: 12 residues. V shed 8 bases and J shed 0 bases, with 7 bases lying between them. The CDR3 DNA is TGTGCCACCTGGGACACTAACTATGGCTACACCTTC. Translated, it gives CATWDTNYGYTF.

The chain links TRBV5-6 to TRBJ2-2; 12 bases fit TRBD1. V shed 5 bases, J shed 5 bases, and the junction held 7 bases outside the gene matches. Germline V gene data show CDR1 as SGHDT and CDR2 as YYEEEE. This CDR3 is 16 amino acids long. As DNA, the CDR3 is TGTGCCAGCAGGAGCAGGGACAGGGGGCGGACCGGGGAGCTGTTTTTT. Translation gives CASRSRDRGRTGELFF. Based on the CDR3 plus reference TRBV5-6 and TRBJ2-2, the full variable domain is DAGVTQSPTHLIKTRGQQVTLRCSPKSGHDTVSWYQQALGQGPQFIFQYYEEEERQRGNFPDRFSGHQFPNYSSELNVNALLLGDSALYLCASRSRDRGRTGELFFGEGSRLTVL.

This chain joins TRBV11-2 and TRBJ1-1; TRBD1 aligns across 12 bases. The CDR3 spans 17 residues. Germline V CDR1 and CDR2: SGHAT, FQNNGV. With 5 bases clipped from V and 4 bases from J, the junction kept 11 bases outside the gene matches. The CDR3 DNA reads as TGTGCCAGCAGCCGACCGGGACAGGGGGCTTGGGGCACTGAAGCTTTCTTT. Residues: CASSRPGQGAWGTEAFF.

The chain couples TRBV4-2 to TRBJ1-2, with D perhaps TRBD1 (6 bases). This CDR3 is built from 11 residues. Germline V gene sequence: CDR1 LGHNA, CDR2 YNFKEQ. Trimming removed 7 bases from V and 4 bases from J, with 7 bases in between. The CDR3 bases are TGTGCCAGCACACAGGGCTATGGCTACACCTTC. Residues: CASTQGYGYTF.

The chain is built from TRBV4-1 and TRBJ2-7, with a tentative D call TRBD1 (7 bases). CDR1 and CDR2 from the germline V gene are MGHRA and YSYEKL. V lost 3 bases and J lost 7, with 13 bases in between. CDR3 length equals 13 residues. CDR3 in amino acids: CASSHRQGGEQYF. The CDR3 DNA follows: TGCGCCAGCAGCCATCGACAGGGAGGAGAGCAGTACTTC.

The chain joins TRBV27 to TRBJ1-2; the D gene is possibly TRBD1 (6 bases). CDR3 length: 14 amino acids. Looked up from germline, CDR1 is MNHEY and CDR2 is SMNVEV (reference sequence). V lost 6 bases and J lost 0, with 11 bases in between. Written as DNA, the CDR3 is TGTGCCAGCAGAAAGACAGGCACTAACTATGGCTACACCTTC. Translating it yields CASRKTGTNYGYTF.

The chain uses TRBV9 and TRBJ1-4; a possible D gene is TRBD1 (5 bases). Germline V gene data show CDR1 as SGDLS and CDR2 as YYNGEE. The V gene lost 3 bases and the J gene lost 7 bases, with 13 bases spanning the gap. The CDR3 runs 14 residues. CDR3 sequence: CASSAGGTVEKLFF. The CDR3 DNA sequence: TGTGCCAGCAGCGCCGGAGGGACGGTTGAAAAACTGTTTTTT.

J is TRBJ1-2 and V is TRBV11-2, with D unclear. This CDR3 has 16 amino acids. CDR1 SGHAT and CDR2 FQNNGV come from the germline V gene. Between the trimmed V and J ends, which lost 5 bases and 0 bases, there was a span of 16 bases. The CDR3, as DNA: TGTGCCAGCAGCACAAGTGGGAGGGATCCTAACTATGGCTACACCTTC. This translates into CASSTSGRDPNYGYTF. Complete variable domain (other parts from reference TRBV11-2 and TRBJ1-2): EAGVAQSPRYKIIEKRQSVAFWCNPISGHATLYWYQQILGQGPKLLIQFQNNGVVDDSQLPKDRFSAERLKGVDSTLKIQPAKLEDSAVYLCASSTSGRDPNYGYTFGSGTRLTVV.

The chain couples TRBV2 to TRBJ2-1, with D possibly matching TRBD1 (5 bases). This CDR3 spans 14 amino acids. Between the trimmed V and J ends, which lost 8 bases and 0 bases, there was a span of 11 bases. Germline V lookup: CDR1 SNHLY, CDR2 FYNNEI. In DNA, the CDR3 is TGTGCCAGCCGGACAAGGAGCTCCTACAATGAGCAGTTCTTC. It encodes CASRTRSSYNEQFF. Combining the CDR3 with reference TRBV2 and TRBJ2-1 gives the whole variable domain EPEVTQTPSHQVTQMGQEVILRCVPISNHLYFYWYRQILGQKVEFLVSFYNNEISEKSEIFDDQFSVERPDGSNFTLKIRSTKLEDSAMYFCASRTRSSYNEQFFGPGTRLTVL.

V is TRBV2 and J is TRBJ1-1; a weak D match, TRBD1 (6 bases). The germline gives CDR1 SNHLY, CDR2 FYNNEI. V was shortened by 3 bases and J by 5 bases, with 7 bases between the two germline ends. The CDR3 loop spans 12 amino acids. DNA of the CDR3: TGTGCCAGCAGTGACCAGGGGACTGAAGCTTTCTTT. It translates to CASSDQGTEAFF. Together with reference TRBV2 and TRBJ1-1, the CDR3 gives the full variable domain: EPEVTQTPSHQVTQMGQEVILRCVPISNHLYFYWYRQILGQKVEFLVSFYNNEISEKSEIFDDQFSVERPDGSNFTLKIRSTKLEDSAMYFCASSDQGTEAFFGQGTRLTVV.

This chain joins TRBV18 and TRBJ2-7; D possibly corresponds to TRBD1 (5 bases). Germline values: CDR1 KGHSH, CDR2 LQKENI. This CDR3 is built from 14 residues. V lost 1 base to trimming and J lost 6 bases, with 13 bases between them. CDR3: CASSPRARVGEQYF. The CDR3 DNA reads as TGTGCCAGCTCACCACGGGCCAGGGTGGGCGAGCAGTACTTC. Using reference TRBV18 and TRBJ2-7 for the parts outside the CDR3, the full variable domain is NAGVMQNPRHLVRRRGQEARLRCSPMKGHSHVYWYRQLPEEGLKFMVYLQKENIIDESGMPKERFSAEFPKEGPSILRIQQVVRGDSAAYFCASSPRARVGEQYFGPGTRLTVT.

This chain uses TRBV6-5 with TRBJ1-1, with D unresolved. Germline CDR1 MNHEY, CDR2 SVGAGI. V lost 7 bases to trimming and J lost 10 bases, with 16 bases between them. The CDR3 is 12 residues long. The CDR3 protein is CASTPSGRAAFF. The CDR3 coding sequence is TGTGCCAGCACCCCCTCGGGAAGGGCAGCTTTCTTT.

This sequence joins TRBV5-1 and TRBJ1-3; TRBD1 might be the D (5 bases). V lost 3 bases and J 3 bases, leaving 13 bases between the germline ends. The CDR3 runs 15 residues. CDR1 and CDR2 from the germline V gene are SGHRS and YFSETQ. CDR3 in amino acids: CASSSGGGFGNTIYF. CDR3 DNA sequence: TGCGCCAGCAGCTCCGGGGGGGGTTTTGGAAACACCATATATTTT. The full variable domain, rest sourced from reference TRBV5-1 and TRBJ1-3, is KAGVTQTPRYLIKTRGQQVTLSCSPISGHRSVSWYQQTPGQGLQFLFEYFSETQRNKGNFPGRFSGRQFSNSRSEMNVSTLELGDSALYLCASSSGGGFGNTIYFGEGSWLTVV.

The chain uses TRBV3-1 (or the pseudogene TRBV3-2) and TRBJ2-1, with D possibly matching TRBD1 (6 bases). Germline V gene data show CDR1 as LGHDT and CDR2 as YNNKEL (reference sequence). The CDR3 runs to 15 residues. The ends were cut back, 6 bases at V and 7 bases at J, with 19 bases in the middle. CDR3 nucleotide sequence: TGTGCCAGCAGTGAACAGGGCACCCCGAGGAATGAGCAGTTCTTC. Translation gives CASSEQGTPRNEQFF.

The chain joins TRBV5-1 to TRBJ2-5; D remains unclear. In germline, CDR1 is SGHRS, CDR2 YFSETQ. The CDR3 extends over 15 amino acids. V was shortened by 0 bases and J by 1 base, with 10 bases between the two germline ends. The CDR3 sequence is CASSLALGAQETQYF. CDR3 in DNA: TGCGCCAGCAGCTTGGCCTTAGGAGCCCAAGAGACCCAGTACTTC.

The rearrangement uses TRBV28 and TRBJ2-7, with a possible D match to TRBD2 (5 bases). Per germline, CDR1 MDHEN and CDR2 SYDVKM. There are 14 residues in the CDR3. Trimming pared 2 bases from V and 7 bases from J, leaving 15 bases between. The CDR3 nucleotides are TGTGCCAGCAGTTTACCCTTGGCCGAGCGGGAGCAGTACTTC. Protein: CASSLPLAEREQYF.

The sample holds a few counts of this clone. J is TRBJ2-3 and V is TRBV9; 10 bases agree with TRBD2. Germline-derived CDR1 and CDR2 are SGDLS and YYNGEE. Unmatched junction bases numbered 5, after V lost 0 bases and J lost 4 bases. The CDR3 extends over 16 amino acids. Here the CDR3 DNA reads TGTGCCAGCAGCGTAGTAGCGGGGGGCGTCCCAGATACGCAGTATTTT. Protein: CASSVVAGGVPDTQYF.

V is TRBV25-1 and J is TRBJ1-1; a possible D gene is TRBD1 (5 bases). This CDR3 spans 15 amino acids. The germline V and J ends were trimmed by 3 bases and 1 base, with 12 bases remaining between them. Looked up from germline, CDR1 is MGHDK and CDR2 is SYGVNS. This chain's CDR3 is CASSDPRGQNTEAFF. For the CDR3, the DNA is TGTGCCAGCAGTGACCCCCGCGGACAGAACACTGAAGCTTTCTTT.

This clone was seen only once. The rearrangement links TRBV24-1 to TRBJ1-1; D unresolved. The CDR3 contains 12 residues. V was trimmed by 7 bases and J by 2 bases, leaving 7 bases between them. Germline CDR1 and CDR2: KGHDR and SFDVKD. DNA of the CDR3: TGTGCCACCAGGGCGGGAAACACTGAAGCTTTCTTT. This sequence encodes CATRAGNTEAFF.

This clone was picked up a small number of times. The chain links TRBV18 to TRBJ1-4, with TRBD1 as a possible D gene (6 bases). Germline CDR1 and CDR2: KGHSH and LQKENI. V gave up 4 bases and J gave up 6 bases, with 12 bases separating them. CDR3 length: 14 amino acids. The CDR3 bases are TGTGCCAGCTCACGCCAGGGGAGGGATGAAAAACTGTTTTTT. Translation gives CASSRQGRDEKLFF.

The rearrangement joins TRBV24-1 to TRBJ1-5, with 9 bases aligning to TRBD1. V lost 4 bases and J lost 7; bases outside the gene matches: 7. The CDR3 runs 15 residues. Per germline, CDR1 KGHDR and CDR2 SFDVKD. The CDR3 loop is CATSESGTGYQPQHF. CDR3 DNA: TGTGCCACCAGTGAGTCCGGGACAGGGTACCAGCCCCAGCATTTT.

This chain connects TRBV7-8 to TRBJ1-2; 10 bases fit TRBD1. Trimming at V came to 5 bases and at J to 5 bases, leaving 14 bases not matched to a gene. Looked up from germline, CDR1 is SGHVS and CDR2 is FQNEAQ. The CDR3 loop spans 17 amino acids. CDR3 loop: CASSPIAGDRGGYGYTF. The CDR3, as DNA: TGTGCCAGCAGCCCAATTGCTGGGGACAGGGGTGGGTATGGCTACACCTTC.

The chain employs TRBV2 and TRBJ1-6; D remains unclear. Germline V lookup: CDR1 SNHLY, CDR2 FYNNEI. The CDR3 contains 12 residues. Between the trimmed V and J ends, which lost 4 bases and 8 bases, there was a span of 6 bases. CDR3 residues: CASSVHYSPLHF. The CDR3 DNA reads TGTGCCAGCAGTGTTCACTATTCACCCCTCCACTTT.

The chain links TRBV9 to TRBJ2-3, with D tentatively TRBD2 (6 bases). V dropped 0 bases and J dropped 0 bases, with 20 bases sitting between them. Germline V gene sequence: CDR1 SGDLS, CDR2 YYNGEE. CDR3 size: 19 residues. This chain's CDR3 is CASSVAKAGRRSSTDTQYF. In DNA, the CDR3 is TGTGCCAGCAGCGTAGCTAAGGCGGGGCGCCGATCTAGCACAGATACGCAGTATTTT. Full variable domain (outside the CDR3, taken from reference TRBV9 and TRBJ2-3): DSGVTQTPKHLITATGQRVTLRCSPRSGDLSVYWYQQSLDQGLQFLIQYYNGEERAKGNILERFSAQQFPDLHSELNLSSLELGDSALYFCASSVAKAGRRSSTDTQYFGPGTRLTVL.

J is TRBJ2-7 and V is TRBV6-2 or TRBV6-3, with D perhaps matching TRBD1 (6 bases). The germline V and J ends were trimmed by 0 bases and 0 bases, with 15 bases remaining between them. This CDR3 has 17 residues. Per the germline V gene, CDR1 is MNHEY and CDR2 is SVGEGT. The CDR3 region is CASSYSLLTGFSYEQYF. CDR3 sequence (DNA): TGTGCCAGCAGTTACTCACTTCTGACAGGCTTCTCCTACGAGCAGTACTTC.

The chain has TRBV18 and TRBJ1-2; no clear D. V lost 2 bases to trimming and J lost 8 bases, with 12 bases between them. CDR1 and CDR2 (germline): KGHSH, LQKENI. The CDR3 is 13 amino acids. CDR3 sequence (DNA): TGTGCCAGCTCACCAGGCGGGTCAAGGGGCTACACCTTC. This encodes CASSPGGSRGYTF.